Listed below are T cell receptor beta chains from one sample, sequenced in a study of response to subunit inactivated influenza vaccine. MiXCR, run by TCRdb on the RT-PCR reads, gives a single entry per CDR3 protein. Of around 250,000 distinct CDR3 sequences listed, roughly an eighth are singletons. The sample in question was non-naive T cells sorted from PBMCs, obtained approximately 15 days before vaccination. The receptor source for this set is a middle-aged man who received an inactivated influenza vaccine. CDR3s include the opening cysteine and the closing phenylalanine or tryptophan. Each record gives: D gene, J gene, clone size, V gene, CDR3 DNA, CDR3 protein. The D gene is left open where the match is weak. Not every row has a clone size; where given, it reads once, few, many or a size class.

D gene: NA; J gene: TRBJ2-1; clone size: NA; V gene: TRBV6-2/TRBV6-3; CDR3 DNA: TGTGCCAGCAGTTACGAATCGAGCTCCTACAATGAGCAGTTCTTC; CDR3 protein: CASSYESSSYNEQFF
D gene: TRBD1; J gene: TRBJ2-2; clone size: many; V gene: TRBV9; CDR3 DNA: TGTGCCAGCAGCGCGACAGGGGGGGCCGGGGAGCTGTTTTTT; CDR3 protein: CASSATGGAGELFF
D gene: TRBD2; J gene: TRBJ2-1; clone size: few; V gene: TRBV28; CDR3 DNA: TGTGCCAGCAGTTTATTCAGCGGGGGTGGGAATGAGCAGTTCTTC; CDR3 protein: CASSLFSGGGNEQFF
D gene: TRBD1; J gene: TRBJ2-1; clone size: many; V gene: TRBV20-1; CDR3 DNA: TGCAGTGCAACTACAGGGGGCTTAGCCCCCTCCAATGAGCAGTTCTTC; CDR3 protein: CSATTGGLAPSNEQFF
D gene: NA; J gene: TRBJ2-7; clone size: NA; V gene: TRBV15; CDR3 DNA: TGTGCCACCAGCAGAGTAGGAGGGGGGATTCGCGAGCAGTACTTC; CDR3 protein: CATSRVGGGIREQYF
D gene: TRBD1; J gene: TRBJ1-1; clone size: NA; V gene: TRBV25-1; CDR3 DNA: TGTGCCACCACGGGACACGCAGGGGGTGAAGCTTTCTTT; CDR3 protein: CATTGHAGGEAFF
D gene: NA; J gene: TRBJ2-1; clone size: NA; V gene: TRBV7-2; CDR3 DNA: TGTGCCAGCAGCTTAGGAGGCCGGGGGGAGCAGTTCTTC; CDR3 protein: CASSLGGRGEQFF
D gene: NA; J gene: TRBJ1-5; clone size: NA; V gene: TRBV12-3/TRBV12-4; CDR3 DNA: TGTGCCAGCAGTTGGACCCTCCGCGTGAATCAGCCCCAGCATTTT; CDR3 protein: CASSWTLRVNQPQHF
D gene: NA; J gene: TRBJ2-5; clone size: many; V gene: TRBV5-1; CDR3 DNA: TGCGCCAGCAGCTTGAACCCTAGCAGAGAGACCCAGTACTTC; CDR3 protein: CASSLNPSRETQYF
D gene: TRBD2; J gene: TRBJ2-5; clone size: many; V gene: TRBV7-9; CDR3 DNA: TGTGCCAGCAGCACAACTAGCGGGGGATTCCAAGAGACCCAGTACTTC; CDR3 protein: CASSTTSGGFQETQYF
D gene: TRBD2; J gene: TRBJ2-3; clone size: many; V gene: TRBV6-2/TRBV6-3; CDR3 DNA: TGTGCCAGCAGTGAGGTAGCGGGGAGGTATACGCAGTATTTT; CDR3 protein: CASSEVAGRYTQYF
D gene: TRBD2; J gene: TRBJ2-3; clone size: few; V gene: TRBV6-5; CDR3 DNA: TGTGCCAGCAGTTACCGGGGAGGGGGCACAGATACGCAGTATTTT; CDR3 protein: CASSYRGGGTDTQYF
D gene: NA; J gene: TRBJ1-5; clone size: NA; V gene: TRBV20-1; CDR3 DNA: TGCAGTGCTAGTTCAGGGTCGGGGAGCAATCAGCCCCAGCATTTT; CDR3 protein: CSASSGSGSNQPQHF
D gene: NA; J gene: TRBJ2-1; clone size: NA; V gene: TRBV20-1; CDR3 DNA: TGCAGTGCTAGCAGAGCGGACCCCTCCTACAATGAGCAGTTCTTC; CDR3 protein: CSASRADPSYNEQFF
D gene: NA; J gene: TRBJ1-1; clone size: few; V gene: TRBV6-1; CDR3 DNA: TGTGCCAGCAGAACAGGGTCCCTCACTGAAGCTTTCTTT; CDR3 protein: CASRTGSLTEAFF
D gene: NA; J gene: TRBJ2-2; clone size: many; V gene: TRBV4-3; CDR3 DNA: TGCGCCAGCAGCCAAGATAAGTGGGGCACCGGGGAGCTGTTTTTT; CDR3 protein: CASSQDKWGTGELFF
D gene: NA; J gene: TRBJ2-3; clone size: NA; V gene: TRBV6-1; CDR3 DNA: TGTGCCAGCAAGCTTTGGGGAGTCAGGGGATCAGCAGATACGCAGTATTTT; CDR3 protein: CASKLWGVRGSADTQYF
D gene: NA; J gene: TRBJ2-3; clone size: few; V gene: TRBV7-7; CDR3 DNA: TGTGCTAGCAGCTTAGATGGGACCGGTAATACGCAGTATTTT; CDR3 protein: CASSLDGTGNTQYF
D gene: NA; J gene: TRBJ2-7; clone size: few; V gene: TRBV4-1; CDR3 DNA: TGCGCCAGCAGCCAGAACAGGGACCACGAGCAGTACTTC; CDR3 protein: CASSQNRDHEQYF
D gene: NA; J gene: TRBJ2-1; clone size: NA; V gene: TRBV12-3/TRBV12-4; CDR3 DNA: TGTGCCAGCAGTCCCCTCACTAGCTCAAATGAGCAGTTCTTC; CDR3 protein: CASSPLTSSNEQFF